The 18 T cell receptor beta chains below all came from one sample that was sequenced in a study of blood T cell repertoires in COVID-19. The protocol was immunoSEQ multiplex PCR, while the TCRdb copy is restricted to in-frame clones and leaves out a portion. The table includes 300,000 or so clones, approximately 86% detected once. Sequenced sample: PBMCs or T cells enriched from blood (not recorded which). The receptors originated from a woman aged 40 to 55 with acute COVID-19.

The rearrangement uses TRBV7-9 and TRBJ2-3; 10 positions agree with TRBD2. V lost 1 base, J lost 5 bases, and 6 bases stayed unmatched. The CDR3 runs 16 residues. Germline CDR1 SEHNR, CDR2 FQNEAQ (reference sequence). This CDR3 reads CASSLGTSGVLDTQYF. Written as DNA, the CDR3 is TGTGCCAGCAGCTTAGGAACTAGCGGGGTCCTAGATACGCAGTATTTT.

This clone was counted only a few times. The chain carries TRBV27 and TRBJ2-3, with 9 bases matching TRBD1. The J segment lost 4 bases and the V segment lost 2 bases, leaving 7 bases of the junction unmatched. CDR1 is MNHEY, CDR2 SMNVEV, per germline (reference sequence). This CDR3 is 16 amino acids long. The CDR3, as DNA: TGTGCCAGCAGTTTAGGCCCGGGACAGGGTTCAGATACGCAGTATTTT. It yields the protein CASSLGPGQGSDTQYF.

This chain uses TRBV18 with TRBJ2-7; TRBD2 matches at 7 bases. Per the germline V gene, CDR1 is KGHSH and CDR2 is LQKENI. Germline trimming cut 3 bases from V and 0 bases from J; bases unmatched to any gene: 5. This CDR3 is 15 amino acids long. In DNA, the CDR3 is TGTGCCAGCTCACCCCAGAGCGGGGCCTCCTACGAGCAGTACTTC. This translates into CASSPQSGASYEQYF.

The chain uses TRBV19 and TRBJ2-7; 7 nucleotides agree with TRBD1. With 2 bases clipped from V and 3 bases from J, the junction kept 7 bases outside the gene matches. This CDR3 comprises 15 residues. The V gene's germline CDR1 is LNHDA and CDR2 SQIVND (reference sequence). CDR3 protein: CASSIIPGQDYEQYF. As DNA, the CDR3 is TGTGCCAGTAGTATAATACCAGGACAGGACTACGAGCAGTACTTC.

The chain employs TRBV7-9 and TRBJ2-5; 9 bases align to TRBD1. The CDR3 has 17 residues. The trim removed 5 bases at V and 2 bases at J, leaving 12 bases unmatched. Germline V gives CDR1 SEHNR, CDR2 FQNEAQ (reference sequence). The CDR3 nucleotides read TGTGCCAGCAGCCAGAAACCGGGACAGGGATTGCAAGAGACCCAGTACTTC. Amino acids: CASSQKPGQGLQETQYF.

The V call is TRBV5-4, the J call TRBJ2-5; D may be TRBD1 (5 bases). The V and J ends lost 6 bases and 5 bases respectively, with 17 bases between them. The germline V gene encodes CDR1 SGHNT and CDR2 YYREEE (reference sequence). The CDR3 is 14 amino acids. Written as DNA, the CDR3 is TGTGCCAGCACGCCAGGGAACAAGGGGGAGACCCAGTACTTC. Encoded protein: CASTPGNKGETQYF.

The sample holds one count of this clone. This rearrangement joins TRBV6-5 to TRBJ2-7; 7 nucleotides line up with TRBD2. Germline lookup yields CDR1 MNHEY and CDR2 SVGAGI. The junction had 9 bases not matched to a gene; V was cut back by 4 bases and J by 3 bases. This CDR3 spans 15 amino acids. The CDR3 region is CASSLSGVRFYEQYF. The CDR3 DNA is TGTGCCAGCAGTTTAAGCGGGGTACGCTTCTACGAGCAGTACTTC.

This clone has a count of ten or more. Written as DNA, the CDR3 is TGTGCCAGCAGTGCCAGCCCAGGGAACACTGAAGCTTTCTTT. Amino acids: CASSASPGNTEAFF. The chain uses TRBV6-4 and TRBJ1-1; D is unclear. The V end lost 4 bases, the J end lost 1 base, and 10 bases lay between the germline ends. Germline CDR1 reads MRHNA; CDR2 reads SNTAGT. This CDR3 comprises 14 residues.

The chain combines TRBV5-1 with TRBJ1-2, with D possibly matching TRBD1 (5 bases). The CDR3 length is 15 residues. From germline, CDR1 is SGHRS and CDR2 YFSETQ. The V gene lost 0 bases and the J gene lost 2 bases, with 11 bases spanning the gap. The CDR3 here is CASSLGGPGNYGYTF. The CDR3 nucleotides are TGCGCCAGCAGCTTGGGTGGTCCAGGGAACTATGGCTACACCTTC.

V usage is TRBV16 and J usage is TRBJ1-6, with D unresolved. Per germline, CDR1 KGHSY and CDR2 FQNENV. This CDR3 has 14 amino acids. The ends were cut back, 2 bases at V and 7 bases at J, with 9 bases in the middle. CDR3 loop: CASSQEVSNSPLHF. The CDR3 DNA reads as TGTGCCAGCAGCCAAGAGGTCAGCAATTCACCCCTCCACTTT.

This chain uses TRBV7-2 with TRBJ2-7; 7 bases are a match to TRBD1. The CDR3 runs to 15 residues. In germline, CDR1 is SGHTA, CDR2 FQGNSA. Losses at the gene ends were 6 bases for V and 2 bases for J; bases not matched to a gene: 10. Written as DNA, the CDR3 is TGTGCCAGCAGGCCTGGACAGGCTGGGCCCTACGAGCAGTACTTC. The encoded protein is CASRPGQAGPYEQYF. Filled out from reference TRBV7-2 and TRBJ2-7, the complete variable domain reads GAGVSQSPSNKVTEKGKDVELRCDPISGHTALYWYRQSLGQGLEFLIYFQGNSAPDKSGLPSDRFSAERTGGSVSTLTIQRTQQEDSAVYLCASRPGQAGPYEQYFGPGTRLTVT.

The chain is built from TRBV3-1 (or the pseudogene TRBV3-2) and TRBJ1-2, with a tentative D call TRBD1 (5 bases). V was pared by 4 bases and J by 2 bases, with 11 bases between. Germline V CDR1 and CDR2: LGHDT, YNNKEL (reference sequence). The length of the CDR3 is 14 residues. CDR3 region: CASSLMGGNYGYTF. CDR3 DNA sequence: TGTGCCAGCAGCCTAATGGGGGGGAACTATGGCTACACCTTC.

This chain uses TRBV18 with TRBJ1-1, with D perhaps TRBD1 (5 bases). This CDR3 contains 16 residues. CDR1 KGHSH and CDR2 LQKENI come from the germline V gene. V lost 3 bases, J lost 1 base, and 15 bases lay in between. Here the CDR3 DNA reads TGTGCCAGCTCACCGGGGGGTACTGGCGGGAACACTGAAGCTTTCTTT. The encoded protein is CASSPGGTGGNTEAFF.

The rearrangement joins TRBV13 to TRBJ1-1, with a tentative D call TRBD1 (5 bases). CDR1 and CDR2 from the germline V gene are PRHDT and FYEKMQ (reference sequence). The CDR3 length is 15 residues. Trimming left V 3 bases short and J 1 base short, with 12 bases between. The CDR3 spells CASSLAGRSNTEAFF. CDR3 DNA sequence: TGTGCCAGCAGCTTGGCAGGGAGGTCGAACACTGAAGCTTTCTTT.

The count of this clone is one. The rearrangement links TRBV21-1 to TRBJ1-3. TRBV21-1 is a recognized pseudogene. The CDR3 extends over 17 amino acids. The CDR3 is CASSKYGDYFSGNTIYF. The CDR3 DNA reads as TGTGCCAGCAGCAAATACGGGGACTACTTCTCTGGAAACACCATATATTTT.

The V call is TRBV4-2, the J call TRBJ2-1; the D is unclear. This CDR3 is built from 15 residues. V was shortened by 0 bases and J by 3 bases, with 9 bases between the two germline ends. Per germline, CDR1 LGHNA and CDR2 YNFKEQ. In DNA, the CDR3 is TGTGCCAGCAGCCAAGATTATAACTTCTACAATGAGCAGTTCTTC. Translation gives CASSQDYNFYNEQFF.

The rearrangement uses TRBV27 and TRBJ1-2; 9 bases are a match to TRBD1. In germline, CDR1 is MNHEY, CDR2 SMNVEV (reference sequence). The CDR3 is 16 amino acids. With 7 bases clipped from V and 5 bases from J, the junction kept 14 bases outside the gene matches. The CDR3 here is CASTPGTGTPLYGYTF. The CDR3 DNA sequence: TGTGCCAGCACCCCCGGGACAGGGACACCACTGTATGGCTACACCTTC.

This chain uses TRBV11-2 with TRBJ1-1; maybe TRBD1 (5 bases). Germline values: CDR1 SGHAT, CDR2 FQNNGV. CDR3 length: 12 amino acids. V was pared by 4 bases and J by 6 bases, with 9 bases between. The CDR3 DNA sequence: TGTGCCAGCAGCTGGGACTCTGCTGAAGCTTTCTTT. It is translated as CASSWDSAEAFF.